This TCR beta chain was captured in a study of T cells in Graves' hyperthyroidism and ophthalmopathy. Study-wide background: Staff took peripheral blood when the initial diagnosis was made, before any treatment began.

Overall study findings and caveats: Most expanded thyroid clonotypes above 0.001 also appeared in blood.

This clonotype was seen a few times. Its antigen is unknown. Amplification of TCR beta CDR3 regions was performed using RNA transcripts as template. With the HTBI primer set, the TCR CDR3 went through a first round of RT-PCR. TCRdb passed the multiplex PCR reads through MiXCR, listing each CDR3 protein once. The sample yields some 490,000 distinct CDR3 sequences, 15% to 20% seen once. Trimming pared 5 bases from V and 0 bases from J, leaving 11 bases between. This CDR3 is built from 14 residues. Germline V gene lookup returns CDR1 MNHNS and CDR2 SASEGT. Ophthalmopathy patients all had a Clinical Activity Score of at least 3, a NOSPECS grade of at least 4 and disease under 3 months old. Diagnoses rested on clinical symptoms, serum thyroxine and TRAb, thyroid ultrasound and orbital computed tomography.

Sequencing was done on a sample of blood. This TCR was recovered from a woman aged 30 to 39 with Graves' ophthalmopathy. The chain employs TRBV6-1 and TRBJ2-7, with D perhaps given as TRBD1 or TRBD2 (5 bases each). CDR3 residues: CASSWDGDSYEQYF. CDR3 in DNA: TGTGCCAGCAGTTGGGACGGCGACTCCTACGAGCAGTACTTC.